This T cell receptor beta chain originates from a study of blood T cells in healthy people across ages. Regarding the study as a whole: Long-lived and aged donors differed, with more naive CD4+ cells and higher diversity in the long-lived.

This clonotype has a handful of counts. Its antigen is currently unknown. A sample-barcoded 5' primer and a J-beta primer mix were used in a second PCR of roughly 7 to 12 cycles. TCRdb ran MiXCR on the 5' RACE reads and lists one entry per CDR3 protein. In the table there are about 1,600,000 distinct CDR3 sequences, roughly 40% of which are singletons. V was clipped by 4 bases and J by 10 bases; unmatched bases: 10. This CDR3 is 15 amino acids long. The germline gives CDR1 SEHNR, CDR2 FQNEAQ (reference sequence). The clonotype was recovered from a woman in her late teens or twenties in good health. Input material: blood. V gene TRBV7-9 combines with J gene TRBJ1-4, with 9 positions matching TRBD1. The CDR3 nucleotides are TGTGCCAGCAGCTCGCGCCGGGACAGGGTTGGAAAACTGTTTTTT. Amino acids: CASSSRRDRVGKLFF.